Presented here are 24 T cell receptor beta chains from one specimen sequenced in a study of blood T cell repertoires in COVID-19. Some clones are missing from TCRdb's copy, which holds only in-frame ones; the method was immunoSEQ multiplex PCR. The data show about 150,000 clones, 85% to 90% seen once. Sequencing was done on a sample of peripheral blood. The receptors shown here come from a human donor in a cohort sampled during active COVID-19.

The V call is TRBV7-2, the J call TRBJ2-5; 7 bases align to TRBD1. This CDR3 is 13 amino acids long. Per the germline V gene, CDR1 is SGHTA and CDR2 is FQGNSA. V shed 8 bases and J 1 base; nucleotides not matched to a gene: 4. As DNA, the CDR3 is TGTGCCAGCGAAAGGGGGCCCCAAGAGACCCAGTACTTC. Translation: CASERGPQETQYF.

J is TRBJ2-1 and V is TRBV2; tentatively, D is TRBD2 (7 bases). V was shortened by 1 base and J by 9 bases, with 16 bases between the two germline ends. The CDR3 totals 15 residues. From germline, CDR1 is SNHLY and CDR2 FYNNEI. In DNA, the CDR3 is TGTGCCAGCAGTGAAGAAAGAAAGGGAGGGGGTGAGCAGTTCTTC. It encodes CASSEERKGGGEQFF.

This chain connects TRBV7-9 to TRBJ2-7; D not certain. Trimming removed 5 bases from V and 5 bases from J, with 19 bases in between. From germline, CDR1 is SEHNR and CDR2 FQNEAQ (reference sequence). This CDR3 spans 15 amino acids. The CDR3 loop is CASSRLGQEANEQYF. The CDR3 coding sequence is TGTGCCAGCAGCAGGCTCGGTCAGGAAGCTAACGAGCAGTACTTC.

V usage is TRBV5-6 and J usage is TRBJ2-7; D is perhaps TRBD1 (6 bases). The CDR3 contains 15 residues. V shed 0 bases and J shed 3 bases, with 13 bases lying between them. Germline V gene lookup returns CDR1 SGHDT and CDR2 YYEEEE. The DNA for the CDR3 is TGTGCCAGCAGCTTGGCAGGGGCAGGATACTACGAGCAGTACTTC. Amino acids: CASSLAGAGYYEQYF. Supplemented by reference TRBV5-6 and TRBJ2-7, the full variable domain reads DAGVTQSPTHLIKTRGQQVTLRCSPKSGHDTVSWYQQALGQGPQFIFQYYEEEERQRGNFPDRFSGHQFPNYSSELNVNALLLGDSALYLCASSLAGAGYYEQYFGPGTRLTVT.

DNA of the CDR3: TGTGCCAGCCGACGATTGGGGCAGGGGAATCCCAAAAACATTCAGTACTTC. Protein sequence: CASRRLGQGNPKNIQYF. The rearrangement uses TRBV6-6 and TRBJ2-4; perhaps TRBD1 as D (6 bases). The CDR3 loop spans 17 amino acids. Germline V gene data show CDR1 as MNHNY and CDR2 as SVGAGI (reference sequence). V dropped 8 bases and J dropped 2 bases, with 22 bases sitting between them.

J is TRBJ1-6 and V is TRBV4-3; the D is unclear. Germline CDR1 and CDR2: LGHNA and YSLEER. The CDR3 has 15 residues. The V end was cut by 0 bases, the J end by 8 bases, with 11 bases between. CDR3 sequence reads: CASSQDTGWDSPLHF. In DNA form, the CDR3 reads TGCGCCAGCAGCCAAGACACGGGGTGGGATTCACCCCTCCACTTT.

The chain couples TRBV27 to TRBJ2-7, with 11 bases that match TRBD1. V gave up 6 bases and J gave up 3 bases; unmatched junction bases: 7. The CDR3 runs 15 residues. Germline V lookup: CDR1 MNHEY, CDR2 SMNVEV (reference sequence). CDR3 nucleotide sequence: TGTGCCAGCAGACGGACCGGGACAGGGGGCTACGAGCAGTACTTC. Encoded protein: CASRRTGTGGYEQYF.

This chain connects TRBV6-6 to TRBJ1-4, with D uncertain. The CDR3 is 14 residues long. Germline lookup yields CDR1 MNHNY and CDR2 SVGAGI (reference sequence). The V gene lost 6 bases and the J gene lost 0 bases, with 8 bases spanning the gap. The CDR3 region is CASSLSATNEKLFF. The CDR3 DNA reads TGTGCCAGCAGCCTCTCCGCAACTAATGAAAAACTGTTTTTT.

This clone has just one count. V and J are TRBV6-5 and TRBJ1-6, with D tentatively TRBD1 (6 bases). V lost 2 bases to trimming and J lost 11 bases, with 13 bases between them. Germline CDR1 and CDR2: MNHEY and SVGAGI. There are 14 residues in the CDR3. The CDR3 sequence: CASSYQGTQAPLHF. In DNA form, the CDR3 reads TGTGCCAGCAGTTACCAGGGGACACAGGCACCCCTCCACTTT.

The chain couples TRBV6-6 to TRBJ1-5; D uncertain. The CDR3 consists of 14 residues. The germline gives CDR1 MNHNY, CDR2 SVGAGI (reference sequence). The V end lost 5 bases, the J end lost 2 bases, and 10 bases lay between the germline ends. CDR3 DNA sequence: TGTGCCAGCAGTCCCGCGGTGGGCAATCAGCCCCAGCATTTT. It yields the protein CASSPAVGNQPQHF.

The chain couples TRBV30 to TRBJ2-2; D call uncertain. With 5 bases removed from V and 6 bases from J, the gap between germline ends came to 10 bases. The CDR3 has 12 residues. Germline V gene data show CDR1 as GTSNPN and CDR2 as SVGIG (reference sequence). The chain's CDR3 is CAWGPSAGELFF. The CDR3 region has the DNA TGTGCCTGGGGACCATCGGCCGGGGAGCTGTTTTTT. The whole variable domain, remainder taken from reference TRBV30 and TRBJ2-2, is SQTIHQWPATLVQPVGSPLSLECTVEGTSNPNLYWYRQAAGRGLQLLFYSVGIGQISSEVPQNLSASRPQDRQFILSSKKLLLSDSGFYLCAWGPSAGELFFGEGSRLTVL.

The chain recombines TRBV5-1 with TRBJ2-5; perhaps TRBD2 as D (7 bases). The CDR3 is 14 residues long. Germline values: CDR1 SGHRS, CDR2 YFSETQ. V gave up 5 bases and J gave up 3 bases, with 14 bases separating them. The chain's CDR3 is CASRGGGSEETQYF. In nucleotides, the CDR3 is TGCGCCAGCAGAGGGGGGGGTTCTGAAGAGACCCAGTACTTC.

The gene calls are TRBV24-1 and TRBJ2-1; D not resolved. The length of the CDR3 is 18 residues. The ends were cut back, 1 base at V and 0 bases at J, with 15 bases in the middle. In germline, CDR1 is KGHDR, CDR2 SFDVKD. The CDR3: CATSDFPLTPNSYNEQFF. For the CDR3, the DNA is TGTGCCACCAGTGATTTTCCCCTCACTCCAAACTCCTACAATGAGCAGTTCTTC.

The rearrangement joins TRBV12-3 or TRBV12-4 to TRBJ1-1; D gene ambiguous. This CDR3 has 12 residues. The V gene lost 6 bases and the J gene lost 2 bases, with 7 bases spanning the gap. The CDR3 loop is CASSLSNTEAFF. The CDR3 DNA reads TGTGCCAGCAGCCTAAGTAACACTGAAGCTTTCTTT.

The chain has TRBV6-5 and TRBJ2-1, with D perhaps matching TRBD1 (6 bases). Trimming took 8 bases from V and 3 from J, leaving 11 bases between them. CDR1 and CDR2 (germline): MNHEY, SVGAGI. This CDR3 spans 13 amino acids. CDR3 protein: CASGRGIYNEQFF. In nucleotides, the CDR3 is TGTGCCAGCGGAAGGGGGATCTACAATGAGCAGTTCTTC.

The chain links TRBV9 to TRBJ1-6; 8 nucleotides line up with TRBD1. The CDR3 sequence is 17 residues long. The V and J ends lost 4 bases and 0 bases, in that order; junction bases with no gene match: 6. The germline V gene has CDR1 SGDLS and CDR2 YYNGEE. CDR3 nucleotide sequence: TGTGCCAGCAGCCCAGGGGACAGGAACTCCTATAATTCACCCCTCCACTTT. Protein product: CASSPGDRNSYNSPLHF.

The chain uses TRBV11-2 and TRBJ1-2, with TRBD1 identical over 8 bases. Trimming took 5 bases from V and 4 from J; bases not matched to a gene: 9. In germline, CDR1 is SGHAT, CDR2 FQNNGV. There are 15 residues in the CDR3. CDR3 DNA: TGTGCCAGCAGCGCAGGGGGTCAGGGGGCCTATGGCTACACCTTC. Protein sequence: CASSAGGQGAYGYTF.

This chain uses TRBV27 with TRBJ1-1; D is perhaps TRBD1 (5 bases). CDR3 length: 13 amino acids. The V end lost 8 bases, the J end lost 8 bases, and 18 bases lay between the germline ends. Germline V CDR1 and CDR2: MNHEY, SMNVEV (reference sequence). CDR3 nucleotides: TGTGCCAGCTCCCTAGTCTCGGCAGGGGAAGCTTTCTTT. Translating gives CASSLVSAGEAFF.

CDR3 protein: CASSSRQGSIDTIYF. The CDR3 DNA follows: TGTGCCAGCTCATCCCGACAGGGGTCGATAGACACCATATATTTT. This chain uses TRBV18 with TRBJ1-3, with 8 bases matching TRBD1. V shed 5 bases, J shed 8 bases, and the junction held 11 bases outside the gene matches. CDR3 length: 15 amino acids. Germline CDR1 KGHSH, CDR2 LQKENI.

This clone is a singleton in its sample. V is TRBV28 and J is TRBJ1-2; 7 positions agree with TRBD1. From germline, CDR1 is MDHEN and CDR2 SYDVKM. V was pared by 6 bases and J by 3 bases, with 10 bases of the junction left unmatched. This CDR3 comprises 15 residues. CDR3 nucleotides: TGTGCCAGCAGGCCACCGGGACAGTTGTACTATGGCTACACCTTC. Translated: CASRPPGQLYYGYTF.

The count of this clone is one. The rearrangement uses TRBV7-2 and TRBJ2-1, with a possible D match to TRBD1 (5 bases). From germline, CDR1 is SGHTA and CDR2 FQGNSA. V was cut by 5 bases and J by 6 bases, with 11 bases left in between. The CDR3 spans 13 residues. CDR3 residues: CASSLNQGNEQFF. CDR3 sequence (DNA): TGTGCCAGCAGCCTAAACCAGGGCAATGAGCAGTTCTTC.

V and J are TRBV24-1 and TRBJ2-1; 12 nucleotides agree with TRBD2. Germline assignment: CDR1 KGHDR and CDR2 SFDVKD. J gave up 6 bases and V 5 bases, and 10 bases lay outside the gene matches. This CDR3 is built from 17 residues. Here the CDR3 reads CATSGTSGGPRVNEQFF. Here the CDR3 DNA reads TGTGCCACCAGTGGAACTAGCGGGGGGCCTCGGGTCAATGAGCAGTTCTTC.

This chain uses TRBV28 with TRBJ2-3, with 8 bases lining up with TRBD1. CDR3 length equals 15 residues. After removal of 6 bases from V and 4 bases from J, the junction contained 9 bases not matched to a gene. Germline V lookup: CDR1 MDHEN, CDR2 SYDVKM. Here the CDR3 reads CASSSRTGWPDTQYF. CDR3 coding DNA: TGTGCCAGCAGCTCCCGGACAGGGTGGCCAGATACGCAGTATTTT.

The chain links TRBV6-2 or TRBV6-3 to TRBJ2-3; 11 nucleotides agree with TRBD2. Germline CDR1 reads MNHEY; CDR2 reads SVGEGT. With 5 bases clipped from V and 7 bases from J, the junction kept 11 bases outside the gene matches. This CDR3 spans 16 amino acids. CDR3 protein: CASSHQGSGGANTQYF. Here the CDR3 DNA reads TGTGCCAGCAGTCATCAGGGTAGCGGGGGGGCCAATACGCAGTATTTT.